One sample yielded the 8 T cell receptor beta chains listed below, sequenced in a study of blood T cells in healthy people across ages. A second PCR, run for roughly 7 to 11 cycles, used a sample-barcoded 5' primer plus a J-beta primer mix. MiXCR was run by TCRdb on the 5' RACE reads, yielding one entry per CDR3 protein. The profile shows some 760,000 distinct CDR3 sequences, more than 20% of them singletons. Separately, the same data were catalogued under a study of T cells of mothers and their children.

Sequencing was performed on blood. These receptors all stem from a boy younger than 18 in good health.

The chain links TRBV7-9 to TRBJ2-5, with D perhaps being TRBD1 or TRBD2 (6 bases each). CDR3 size: 17 residues. V shed 5 bases and J shed 0 bases, with 19 bases lying between them. Germline CDR1 and CDR2: SEHNR and FQNEAQ (reference sequence). The CDR3 here is CASSHPRPGADQETQYF. In DNA form, the CDR3 reads TGTGCCAGCAGCCATCCCCGTCCGGGGGCTGACCAAGAGACCCAGTACTTC. Using reference TRBV7-9 and TRBJ2-5 for the parts outside the CDR3, the full variable domain is DTGVSQNPRHKITKRGQNVTFRCDPISEHNRLYWYRQTLGQGPEFLTYFQNEAQLEKSRLLSDRFSAERPKGSFSTLEIQRTEQGDSAMYLCASSHPRPGADQETQYFGPGTRLLVL.

This clonotype was found many times. The V call is TRBV4-2, the J call TRBJ2-6; 11 bases line up with TRBD2. CDR3 length: 18 amino acids. The V gene's germline CDR1 is LGHNA and CDR2 YNFKEQ. Trimming at V came to 0 bases and at J to 0 bases, leaving 1 base not matched to a gene. The DNA of the CDR3 is TGTGCCAGCAGCCAAGATGGACTAGCGGGCTCTGGGGCCAACGTCCTGACTTTC. Translation: CASSQDGLAGSGANVLTF.

This clonotype has only a few counts. The rearrangement joins TRBV30 to TRBJ2-7; possible D gene TRBD2, 5 bases. Trimming removed 4 bases from V and 4 bases from J, with 11 bases in between. Germline V gives CDR1 GTSNPN, CDR2 SVGIG (reference sequence). The CDR3 has 12 amino acids. The CDR3 DNA sequence: TGTGCCTGGAAGATGGGGAGTTACGAGCAGTACTTC. It translates to CAWKMGSYEQYF.

This clonotype was recorded a few times. This chain joins TRBV29-1 and TRBJ1-1; D may be TRBD1 (5 bases). V was trimmed by 6 bases and J by 0 bases, leaving 11 bases between them. Germline lookup yields CDR1 SQVTM and CDR2 ANQGSEA. The CDR3 runs to 13 residues. The CDR3 DNA reads as TGCAGCGTCACGGGGCGGATGAACACTGAAGCTTTCTTT. Protein sequence: CSVTGRMNTEAFF.

The chain links TRBV20-1 to TRBJ2-7, with 8 bases fitting TRBD2. The junction had 8 bases not matched to a gene; V was cut back by 5 bases and J by 2 bases. Germline CDR1 DFQATT, CDR2 SNEGSKA (reference sequence). CDR3 length: 14 residues. The CDR3 DNA reads as TGCAGTGCTCTCACTAGCGGCGTTCCCTACGAGCAGTACTTC. This sequence encodes CSALTSGVPYEQYF.

The V and J genes are TRBV18 and TRBJ2-5; D is possibly TRBD1 or TRBD2 (6 bases each). Trimming shortened V by 2 bases and J by 4 bases, and 14 bases separated the two germline ends. Germline CDR1 is KGHSH and CDR2 is LQKENI. The CDR3 has 15 amino acids. The CDR3 here is CASSPSGAGTETQYF. CDR3 DNA sequence: TGTGCCAGCTCACCATCGGGGGCAGGGACAGAGACCCAGTACTTC.

This chain uses TRBV11-2 with TRBJ1-1, with a weak D call TRBD1 (6 bases). Germline CDR1 SGHAT, CDR2 FQNNGV. V lost 5 bases and J 3 bases, leaving 10 bases between the germline ends. This CDR3 has 13 amino acids. In nucleotides, the CDR3 is TGTGCCAGCAGCCCGTGGACAGACACTGAAGCTTTCTTT. Translating it yields CASSPWTDTEAFF.

The chain uses TRBV4-1 and TRBJ2-5; D is possibly TRBD2 (5 bases). The last part of the DNA fits TRBJ2-7 better; the J call may be wrong. The CDR3 runs 13 residues. Germline V CDR1 and CDR2: MGHRA, YSYEKL. CDR3 sequence (DNA): TGCGCCAGCTCGAATGGACTGGGCTACGAGCAGTACTTC. It translates to CASSNGLGYEQYF.